One and the same sample provided the 12 T cell receptor beta chains below, sequenced in a study of cytomegalovirus exposure and HLA in healthy donors. 13 Jbeta primers and 60 Vbeta primers were used for the PCR. Libraries were prepared by immunoSEQ multiplex PCR; TCRdb keeps only in-frame clonotypes and omits some of them. The sample holds approximately 170,000 clones; 85% are singletons and the top ten take 1%. Sequenced sample: PBMCs. All receptors come from a boy aged 2 to 9 in good health and CMV-seronegative.

The chain is built from TRBV27 and TRBJ2-5; 9 bases agree with TRBD1. The CDR3 sequence is 13 residues long. V was pared by 5 bases and J by 5 bases, with 3 bases of the junction left unmatched. Germline lookup yields CDR1 MNHEY and CDR2 SMNVEV (reference sequence). CDR3 sequence (DNA): TGTGCCAGCAGTCCTGGGACAGGGGAGACCCAGTACTTC. Translated, it gives CASSPGTGETQYF.

The chain employs TRBV7-8 and TRBJ2-7, with 12 nucleotides matching TRBD1. The CDR3 sequence is 19 residues long. The trim removed 5 bases at V and 1 base at J, leaving 15 bases unmatched. Germline CDR1 is SGHVS and CDR2 is FQNEAQ. CDR3 residues: CASSLAFLRDRGHSYEQYV. In nucleotides, the CDR3 is TGTGCCAGCAGCCTCGCTTTTTTGAGGGACAGGGGGCATTCCTACGAGCAGTACGTC.

This clone occurred once. The chain couples TRBV11-1 to TRBJ1-6; D remains ambiguous. CDR1 is SGHAT and CDR2 is FQDESV in the germline V gene (reference sequence). The V and J ends lost 4 bases and 8 bases respectively, with 15 bases between them. The CDR3 totals 15 residues. The CDR3 sequence is CASSSTGFGDSPLHF. In DNA, the CDR3 is TGTGCCAGCAGCTCGACCGGGTTCGGGGATTCACCCCTCCACTTT.

The chain uses TRBV28 and TRBJ2-7, with 7 bases fitting TRBD2. Germline loops: CDR1 MDHEN, CDR2 SYDVKM. This CDR3 has 15 amino acids. Unmatched junction bases numbered 12, after V lost 6 bases and J lost 4 bases. CDR3 region: CASRRPRDYRYEQYV. The CDR3 region has the DNA TGTGCCAGCAGACGCCCCCGGGACTATCGATACGAGCAGTACGTC.

This chain joins TRBV28 and TRBJ1-2; a possible D gene is TRBD1 (5 bases). Germline V CDR1 and CDR2: MDHEN, SYDVKM. V lost 7 bases to trimming and J lost 6 bases, with 21 bases between them. This CDR3 contains 15 residues. The CDR3, as DNA: TGTGCCAGCACTCCAGGGTCCTACATCCTCGATGGCTACACCTTC. Translated: CASTPGSYILDGYTF.

The table lists this clone with a count of one. The rearrangement joins TRBV7-2 to TRBJ1-4; D is possibly TRBD1 (6 bases). With 3 bases removed from V and 1 base from J, the gap between germline ends came to 12 bases. The CDR3 runs 16 residues. CDR1 is SGHTA, CDR2 FQGNSA, per germline. The CDR3 DNA reads as TGTGCCAGCAGCTTTGGGGCAGGGGTAACTAATGAAAAACTGTTTTTT. Encoded protein: CASSFGAGVTNEKLFF.

This clone was recorded a few times. This chain joins TRBV10-3 and TRBJ2-1, with 13 bases identical to TRBD2. CDR1 and CDR2 (germline): ENHRY, SYGVKD. Trimming cost V 8 bases and J 2 bases; bases outside gene matches: 3. The CDR3 totals 15 residues. The CDR3 sequence is CAIGTSGVAYNEQFF. The CDR3 nucleotides are TGTGCCATCGGGACTAGCGGGGTAGCCTACAATGAGCAGTTCTTC.

A few counts support this clone. The CDR3 DNA sequence: TGTGCCAGCAGCTTAAGTCACTCCGGAGGATTATATCAGCCCCAGCATTTT. Translating it yields CASSLSHSGGLYQPQHF. The genes are TRBV7-9 and TRBJ1-5; D not certain. From germline, CDR1 is SEHNR and CDR2 FQNEAQ (reference sequence). V lost 2 bases and J lost 5, with 19 bases in between. This CDR3 contains 17 residues.

CDR3 DNA sequence: TGTGCCAGCAGCCCTGACACGCTTTCCTACAATGAGCAGTTCTTC. This sequence encodes CASSPDTLSYNEQFF. The genes are TRBV11-3 and TRBJ2-1, with D unresolved. Trimming pared 5 bases from V and 1 base from J, leaving 12 bases between. CDR3 length: 15 residues. Germline assignment: CDR1 SGHNT and CDR2 YENEEA. The variable domain in full, completed from reference TRBV11-3 and TRBJ2-1, reads EAGVVQSPRYKIIEKKQPVAFWCNPISGHNTLYWYLQNLGQGPELLIRYENEEAVDDSQLPKDRFSAERLKGVDSTLKIQPAELGDSAVYLCASSPDTLSYNEQFFGPGTRLTVL.

The chain recombines TRBV19 with TRBJ2-3, with D tentatively TRBD1 (6 bases). The V end was cut by 8 bases, the J end by 3 bases, with 15 bases between. The CDR3 loop spans 14 amino acids. Per the germline V gene, CDR1 is LNHDA and CDR2 is SQIVND (reference sequence). DNA for the CDR3: TGTGCCAGTGGAAGCCGAGGGGGTACAGATACGCAGTATTTT. Translated, it gives CASGSRGGTDTQYF.

This clone appeared a single time. At one end the junction does not follow the germline gene, possibly because of a read error. The chain recombines TRBV7-9 with TRBJ1-1; D is unclear. The length of the CDR3 is 12 residues. Germline-derived CDR1 and CDR2 are SEHNR and FQNEAQ (reference sequence). The CDR3 loop is CSSSLASAEAFF. The DNA of the CDR3 is TGTTCCAGCAGCTTAGCGAGCGCTGAAGCTTTCTTT.

This clone was observed a few times. V and J are TRBV28 and TRBJ1-4; unclear D gene. Germline CDR1 and CDR2: MDHEN and SYDVKM. This CDR3 is built from 14 residues. V shed 8 bases and J shed 4 bases, with 14 bases lying between them. The CDR3 reads CASQVSVVNEKLFF. CDR3 coding DNA: TGTGCCAGCCAGGTGTCGGTAGTTAATGAAAAACTGTTTTTT.